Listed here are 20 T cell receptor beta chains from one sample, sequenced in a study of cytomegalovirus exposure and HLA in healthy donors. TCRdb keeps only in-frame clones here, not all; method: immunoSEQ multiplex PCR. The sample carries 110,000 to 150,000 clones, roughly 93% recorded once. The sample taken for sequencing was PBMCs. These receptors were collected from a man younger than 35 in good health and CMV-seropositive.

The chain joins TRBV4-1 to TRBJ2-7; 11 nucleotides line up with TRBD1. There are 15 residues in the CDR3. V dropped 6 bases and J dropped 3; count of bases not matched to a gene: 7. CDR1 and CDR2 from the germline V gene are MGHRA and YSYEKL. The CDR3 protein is CASRDTGTGGYEQYF. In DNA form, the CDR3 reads TGCGCCAGCAGGGATACAGGGACAGGGGGCTACGAGCAGTACTTC.

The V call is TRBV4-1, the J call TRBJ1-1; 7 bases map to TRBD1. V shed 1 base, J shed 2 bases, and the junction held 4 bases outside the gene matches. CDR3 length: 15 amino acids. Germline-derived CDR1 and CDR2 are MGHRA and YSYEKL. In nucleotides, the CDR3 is TGCGCCAGCAGCCAAGCAACAGGGGCTAACACTGAAGCTTTCTTT. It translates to CASSQATGANTEAFF.

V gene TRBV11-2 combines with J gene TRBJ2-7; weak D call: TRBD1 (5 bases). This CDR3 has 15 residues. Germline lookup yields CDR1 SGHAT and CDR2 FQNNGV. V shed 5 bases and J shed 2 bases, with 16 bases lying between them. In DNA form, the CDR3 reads TGTGCCAGCAGCCCCAGGGTGGGCGGAGCCTACGAGCAGTACTTC. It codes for CASSPRVGGAYEQYF.

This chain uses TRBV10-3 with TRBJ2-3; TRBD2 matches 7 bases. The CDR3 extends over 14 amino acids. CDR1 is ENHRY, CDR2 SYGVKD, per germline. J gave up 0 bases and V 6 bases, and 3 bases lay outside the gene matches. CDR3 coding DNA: TGTGCCATCAGCCCTAGCGGAAGCACAGATACGCAGTATTTT. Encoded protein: CAISPSGSTDTQYF.

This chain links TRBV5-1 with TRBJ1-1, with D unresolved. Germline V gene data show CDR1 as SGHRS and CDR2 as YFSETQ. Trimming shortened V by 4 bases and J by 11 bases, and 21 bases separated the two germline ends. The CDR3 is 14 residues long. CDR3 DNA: TGCGCCAGCAGCCCGCTCGGGCGAGGGCGAGGCGCTTTCTTT. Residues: CASSPLGRGRGAFF.

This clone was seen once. The CDR3 spells CSVDGLAGEETQYF. The CDR3 region has the DNA TGCAGCGTTGACGGACTAGCGGGAGAGGAGACCCAGTACTTC. The J gene is TRBJ2-5, the V gene TRBV29-1; 13 bases match TRBD2. In germline, CDR1 is SQVTM, CDR2 ANQGSEA. With 3 bases clipped from V and 5 bases from J, the junction kept 3 bases outside the gene matches. The CDR3 contains 14 residues.

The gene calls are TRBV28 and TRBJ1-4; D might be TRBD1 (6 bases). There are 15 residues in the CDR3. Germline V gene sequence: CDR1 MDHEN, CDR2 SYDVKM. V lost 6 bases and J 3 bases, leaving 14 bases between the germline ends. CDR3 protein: CASRDWGRANEKLFF. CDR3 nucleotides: TGTGCCAGCAGGGACTGGGGGCGGGCTAATGAAAAACTGTTTTTT.

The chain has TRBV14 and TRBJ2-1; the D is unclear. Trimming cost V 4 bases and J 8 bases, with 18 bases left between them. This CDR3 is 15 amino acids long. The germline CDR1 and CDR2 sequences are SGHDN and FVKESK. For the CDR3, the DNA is TGTGCCAGCAGCCGCCTCCAGACCGGGTCTTATGAGCAGTTCTTC. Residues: CASSRLQTGSYEQFF.

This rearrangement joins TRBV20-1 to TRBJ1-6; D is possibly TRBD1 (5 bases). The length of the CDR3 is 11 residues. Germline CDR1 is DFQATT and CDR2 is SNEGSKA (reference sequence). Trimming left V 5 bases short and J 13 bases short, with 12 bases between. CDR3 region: CSAGQGGPLHF. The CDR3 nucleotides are TGCAGTGCTGGGCAGGGAGGTCCCCTCCACTTT.

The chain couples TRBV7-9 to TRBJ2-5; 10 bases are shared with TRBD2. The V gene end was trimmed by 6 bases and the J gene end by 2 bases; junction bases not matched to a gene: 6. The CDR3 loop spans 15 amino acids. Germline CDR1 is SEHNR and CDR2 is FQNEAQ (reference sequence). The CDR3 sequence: CASSPPTSGQETQYF. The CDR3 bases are TGTGCCAGCAGTCCCCCGACTAGCGGGCAAGAGACCCAGTACTTC.

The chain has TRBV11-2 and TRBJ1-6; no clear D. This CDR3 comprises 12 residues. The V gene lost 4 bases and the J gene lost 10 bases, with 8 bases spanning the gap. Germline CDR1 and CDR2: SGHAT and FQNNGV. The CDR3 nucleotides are TGTGCCAGCAGCTACGGAGACTCACCCCTCCACTTT. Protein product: CASSYGDSPLHF.

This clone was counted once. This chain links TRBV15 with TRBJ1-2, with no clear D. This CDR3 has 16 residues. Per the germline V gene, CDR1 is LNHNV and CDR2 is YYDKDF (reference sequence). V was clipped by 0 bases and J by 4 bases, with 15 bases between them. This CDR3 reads CATSRDWAVESYGYTF. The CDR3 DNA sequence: TGTGCCACCAGCAGAGATTGGGCCGTTGAGAGCTATGGCTACACCTTC. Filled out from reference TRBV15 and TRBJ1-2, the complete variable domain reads DAMVIQNPRYQVTQFGKPVTLSCSQTLNHNVMYWYQQKSSQAPKLLFHYYDKDFNNEADTPDNFQSRRPNTSFCFLDIRSPGLGDTAMYLCATSRDWAVESYGYTFGSGTRLTVV.

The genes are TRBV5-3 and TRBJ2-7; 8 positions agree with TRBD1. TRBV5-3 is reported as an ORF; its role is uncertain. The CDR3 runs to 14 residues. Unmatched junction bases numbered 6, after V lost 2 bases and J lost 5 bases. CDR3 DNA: TGTGCCAGAAGCTTTGGACAGGGTCTTGACGAGCAGTACTTC. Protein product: CARSFGQGLDEQYF.

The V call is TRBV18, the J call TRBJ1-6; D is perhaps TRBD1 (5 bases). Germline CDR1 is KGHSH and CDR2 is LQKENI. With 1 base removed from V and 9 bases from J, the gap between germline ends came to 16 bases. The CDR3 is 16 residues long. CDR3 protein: CASSPLPGREGSPLHF. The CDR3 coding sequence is TGTGCCAGCTCACCACTTCCAGGGAGGGAGGGTTCACCCCTCCACTTT.

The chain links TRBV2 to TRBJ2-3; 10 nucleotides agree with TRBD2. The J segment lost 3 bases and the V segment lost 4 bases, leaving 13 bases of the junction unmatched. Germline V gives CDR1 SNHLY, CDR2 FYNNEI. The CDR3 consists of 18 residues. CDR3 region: CASSVSGRAWDRTDTQYF. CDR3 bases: TGTGCCAGCAGTGTGAGCGGGAGGGCCTGGGATCGGACAGATACGCAGTATTTT.

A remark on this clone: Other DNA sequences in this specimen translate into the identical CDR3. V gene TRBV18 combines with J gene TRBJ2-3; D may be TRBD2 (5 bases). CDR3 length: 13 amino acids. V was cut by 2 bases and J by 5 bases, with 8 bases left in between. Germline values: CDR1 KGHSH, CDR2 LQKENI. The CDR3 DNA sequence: TGTGCCAGCTCACCAACTGGGAGAGATACGCAGTATTTT. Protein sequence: CASSPTGRDTQYF.

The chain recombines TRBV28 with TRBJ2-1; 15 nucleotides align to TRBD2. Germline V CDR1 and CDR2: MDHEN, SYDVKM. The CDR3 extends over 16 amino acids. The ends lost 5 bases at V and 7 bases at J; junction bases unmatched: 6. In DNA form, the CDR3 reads TGTGCCAGCAGTAGACTGGGGACTAGCGGGAGGAATGAGCAGTTCTTC. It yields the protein CASSRLGTSGRNEQFF.

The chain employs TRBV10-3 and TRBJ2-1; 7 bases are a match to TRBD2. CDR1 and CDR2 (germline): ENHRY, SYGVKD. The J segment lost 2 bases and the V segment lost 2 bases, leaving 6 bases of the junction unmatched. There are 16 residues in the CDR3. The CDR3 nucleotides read TGTGCCATCAGTGAGGGCGGGAGAGCGCCCTACAATGAGCAGTTCTTC. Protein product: CAISEGGRAPYNEQFF.

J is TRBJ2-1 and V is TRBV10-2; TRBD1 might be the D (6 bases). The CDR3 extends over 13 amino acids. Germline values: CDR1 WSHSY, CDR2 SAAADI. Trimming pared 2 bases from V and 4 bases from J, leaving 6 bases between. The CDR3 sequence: CASSEGQYNEQFF. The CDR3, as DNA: TGCGCCAGCAGTGAGGGACAGTACAATGAGCAGTTCTTC.

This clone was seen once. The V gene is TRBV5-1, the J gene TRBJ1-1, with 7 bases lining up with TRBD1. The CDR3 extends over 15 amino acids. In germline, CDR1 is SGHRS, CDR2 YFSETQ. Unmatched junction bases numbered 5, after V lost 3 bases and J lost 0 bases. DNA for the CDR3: TGCGCCAGCAGCTGGGACAGCAATATGAACACTGAAGCTTTCTTT. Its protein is CASSWDSNMNTEAFF.